This TCR beta chain emerged from a study of blood T cell repertoires in COVID-19. Across the whole study: T cells, B-cell-depleted T cells, or PBMCs supplied cDNA or gDNA.

Measured with immunoSEQ multiplex PCR; TCRdb has only the in-frame clones, and not every one. The table lists 300,000 to 400,000 clones, roughly nine tenths of them singletons. V gave up 1 base and J gave up 2 bases, with 9 bases separating them. The germline CDR1 and CDR2 sequences are SGHDT and YYEEEE. The CDR3 is 15 amino acids. Participant reports of clinical history set cohort assignment. Cohort 3 donors were reported recovered after two negative PCRs, clearance, or symptom resolution. The chain combines TRBV5-6 with TRBJ2-2; maybe TRBD1 (6 bases). The specimen was PBMCs or T cells enriched from blood (not recorded which). This receptor was identified in a man in his sixties who had recovered from COVID-19. CDR3 loop: CASSLRQANTGELFF. The CDR3 DNA is TGTGCCAGCAGCTTGCGACAGGCAAACACCGGGGAGCTGTTTTTT.